These 3 T cell receptor beta chains were sequenced from one sample in a study of cytomegalovirus exposure and HLA in healthy donors. PCR amplification relied on 60 Vbeta primers (plus 13 Jbeta primers). Produced via immunoSEQ multiplex PCR; TCRdb's table is partial and in-frame only. The sample carries 150,000 to 200,000 clones, 80% recorded once. Sequenced sample: PBMCs. These TCRs come from a man aged 18 to 35 in good health and CMV-seropositive.

A single count supports this clone. The genes are TRBV6-5 and TRBJ1-1; a weak D match, TRBD1 (6 bases). Germline CDR1 reads MNHEY; CDR2 reads SVGAGI. V lost 4 bases and J 4 bases, leaving 13 bases between the germline ends. The CDR3 has 14 residues. CDR3 coding DNA: TGTGCCAGCAGTTCGGGGGGGGGCGGCACTGAAGCTTTCTTT. Its protein is CASSSGGGGTEAFF.

This chain connects TRBV6-5 to TRBJ2-1; 7 bases are a match to TRBD1. V was clipped by 4 bases and J by 3 bases; unmatched bases: 9. The V gene's germline CDR1 is MNHEY and CDR2 SVGAGI. The CDR3 has 16 residues. The CDR3 sequence is CASSWAQGVNYNEQFF. The CDR3 DNA follows: TGTGCCAGCAGTTGGGCCCAGGGGGTTAACTACAATGAGCAGTTCTTC.

J is TRBJ2-7 and V is TRBV4-1; the match to TRBD1 covers 8 bases. V lost 0 bases to trimming and J lost 5 bases; unmatched junction nucleotides: 9. The CDR3 covers 16 residues. The germline V gene has CDR1 MGHRA and CDR2 YSYEKL. Here the CDR3 reads CASSQDVGTGYDEQYF. As DNA, the CDR3 is TGCGCCAGCAGCCAAGATGTGGGGACAGGATACGACGAGCAGTACTTC.